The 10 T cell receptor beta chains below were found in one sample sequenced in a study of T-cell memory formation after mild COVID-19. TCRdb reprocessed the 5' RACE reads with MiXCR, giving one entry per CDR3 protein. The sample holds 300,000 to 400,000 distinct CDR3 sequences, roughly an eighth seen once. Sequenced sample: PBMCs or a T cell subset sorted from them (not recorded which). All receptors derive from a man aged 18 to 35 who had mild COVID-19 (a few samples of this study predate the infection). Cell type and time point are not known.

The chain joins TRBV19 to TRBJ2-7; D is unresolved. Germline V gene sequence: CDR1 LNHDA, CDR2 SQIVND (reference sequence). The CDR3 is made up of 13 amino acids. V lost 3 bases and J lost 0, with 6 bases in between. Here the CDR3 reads CASSISPSYEQYF. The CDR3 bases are TGTGCCAGTAGTATTTCACCCTCCTACGAGCAGTACTTC.

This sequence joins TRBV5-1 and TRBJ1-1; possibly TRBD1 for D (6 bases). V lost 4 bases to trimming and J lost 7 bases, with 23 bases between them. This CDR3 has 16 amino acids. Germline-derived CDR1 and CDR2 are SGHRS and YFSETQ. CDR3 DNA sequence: TGCGCCAGCAGCCCACCATCGGACAGCCTGAATGGTGAAGCTTTCTTT. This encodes CASSPPSDSLNGEAFF.

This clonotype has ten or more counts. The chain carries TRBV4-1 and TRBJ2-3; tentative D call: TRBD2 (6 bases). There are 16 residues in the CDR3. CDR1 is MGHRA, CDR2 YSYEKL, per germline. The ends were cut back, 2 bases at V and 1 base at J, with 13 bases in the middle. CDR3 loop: CASSQTGTAGTDTQYF. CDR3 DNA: TGCGCCAGCAGCCAAACCGGGACTGCGGGCACAGATACGCAGTATTTT.

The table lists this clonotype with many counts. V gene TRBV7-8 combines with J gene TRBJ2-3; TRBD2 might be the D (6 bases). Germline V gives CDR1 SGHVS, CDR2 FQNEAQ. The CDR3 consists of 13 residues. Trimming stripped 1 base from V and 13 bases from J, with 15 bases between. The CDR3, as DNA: TGTGCCAGCAGCTTAGAATATCGGGGGTGCGAGTATTTT. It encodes CASSLEYRGCEYF.

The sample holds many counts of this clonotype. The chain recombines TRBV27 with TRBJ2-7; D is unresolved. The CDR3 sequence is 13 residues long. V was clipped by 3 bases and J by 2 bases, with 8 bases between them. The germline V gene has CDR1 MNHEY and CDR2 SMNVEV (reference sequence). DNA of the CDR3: TGTGCCAGCAGTTTTACGGCAACCTACGAGCAGTACTTC. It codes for CASSFTATYEQYF.

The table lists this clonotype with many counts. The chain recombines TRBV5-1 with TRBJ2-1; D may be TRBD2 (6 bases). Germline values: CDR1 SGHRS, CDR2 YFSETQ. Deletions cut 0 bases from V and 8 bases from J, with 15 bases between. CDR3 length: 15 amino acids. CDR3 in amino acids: CASSLAPGVGDEQFF. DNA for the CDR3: TGCGCCAGCAGCTTGGCGCCGGGGGTGGGCGATGAGCAGTTCTTC.

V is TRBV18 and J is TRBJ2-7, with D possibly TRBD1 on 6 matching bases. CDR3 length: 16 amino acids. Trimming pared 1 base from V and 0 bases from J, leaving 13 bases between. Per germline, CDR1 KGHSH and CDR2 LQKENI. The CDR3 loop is CASSPLPGANSYEQYV. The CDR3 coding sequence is TGTGCCAGCTCACCACTTCCAGGGGCGAACTCCTACGAGCAGTACGTC.

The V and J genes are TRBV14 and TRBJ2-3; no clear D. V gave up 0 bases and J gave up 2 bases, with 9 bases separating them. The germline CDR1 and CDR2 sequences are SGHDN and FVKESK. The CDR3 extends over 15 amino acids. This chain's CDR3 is CASSQELGYTDTQYF. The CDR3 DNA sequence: TGTGCCAGCAGCCAAGAACTGGGGTACACAGATACGCAGTATTTT.

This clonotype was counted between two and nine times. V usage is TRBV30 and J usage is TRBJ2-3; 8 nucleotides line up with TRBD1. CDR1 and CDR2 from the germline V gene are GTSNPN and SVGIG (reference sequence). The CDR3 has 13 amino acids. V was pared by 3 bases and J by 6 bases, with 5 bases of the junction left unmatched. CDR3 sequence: CAWRGTGQDTQYF. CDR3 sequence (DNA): TGTGCCTGGAGAGGGACAGGCCAGGATACGCAGTATTTT.

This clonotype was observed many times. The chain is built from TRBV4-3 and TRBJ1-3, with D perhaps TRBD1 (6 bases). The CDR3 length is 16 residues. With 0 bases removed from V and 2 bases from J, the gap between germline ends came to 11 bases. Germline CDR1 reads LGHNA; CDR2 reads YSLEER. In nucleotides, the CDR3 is TGCGCCAGCAGCCAAGAGTTTTCAGGGGCTGGAAACACCATATATTTT. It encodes CASSQEFSGAGNTIYF.